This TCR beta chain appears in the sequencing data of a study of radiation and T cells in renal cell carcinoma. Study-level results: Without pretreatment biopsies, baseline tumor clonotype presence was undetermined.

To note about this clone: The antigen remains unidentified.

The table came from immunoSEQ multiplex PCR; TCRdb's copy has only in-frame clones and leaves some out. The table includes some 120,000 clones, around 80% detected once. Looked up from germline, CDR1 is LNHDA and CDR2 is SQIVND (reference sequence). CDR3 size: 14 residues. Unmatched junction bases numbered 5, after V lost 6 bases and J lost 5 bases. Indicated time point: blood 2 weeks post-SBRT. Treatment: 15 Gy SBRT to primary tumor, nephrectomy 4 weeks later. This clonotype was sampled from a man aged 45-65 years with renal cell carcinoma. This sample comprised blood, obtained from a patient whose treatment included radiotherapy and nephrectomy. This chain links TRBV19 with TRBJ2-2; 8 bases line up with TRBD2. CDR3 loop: CASRGASGTGELFF. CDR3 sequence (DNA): TGTGCCAGTAGGGGGGCTAGCGGGACCGGGGAGCTGTTTTTT.